Included here is one T cell receptor beta chain sequence, with context. With random hexamers, reverse transcription was performed on about 0.45 to 1 ug of RNA. From the immunoSEQ multiplex PCR reads, TCRdb called clonotypes with MiXCR, one entry per CDR3 protein. The table lists about 300,000 distinct CDR3 sequences, around 85% of them singletons. This record belongs to a study of CD8 T cells in Susac syndrome. This receptor was taken from a human donor with multiple sclerosis. The sample was CD8+ T cells from PBMCs.

The CDR3 sequence is CASSNGQGARLISEQYF. Written as DNA, the CDR3 is TGTGCCAGCAGTAATGGACAGGGGGCGCGTTTAATCTCCGAGCAGTACTTC. V usage is TRBV11-1 and J usage is TRBJ2-7; 11 bases are shared with TRBD1. V trimming: 6 bases; J trimming: 6 bases; junction bases outside the gene matches: 16. This CDR3 contains 17 residues. From germline, CDR1 is SGHAT and CDR2 FQDESV (reference sequence).